These T cell receptor beta chains were read from a single sample in a study of T cells after yellow fever vaccination. MiXCR was run by TCRdb on the 5' RACE reads, yielding one entry per CDR3 protein. The data show 300,000 to 400,000 distinct CDR3 sequences, 6.2% seen once. The sample here was PBMCs, taken 5 days after the yellow fever booster vaccination. Receptors originate from a man aged 25 to 40 who received the YFV17D yellow fever vaccine. Each CDR3 is given with its conserved first and last residue. The D gene is left open where the match is weak. Expanded clones are given a class, and other clones once, few, many or no size at all.

d_gene: NA
v_gene: TRBV4-3
j_gene: TRBJ1-1
abundance: NA
CDR3aa: CASSQDTTNTEAFF
CDR3nt: TGCGCCAGCAGCCAAGATACGACGAACACTGAAGCTTTCTTT

d_gene: NA
v_gene: TRBV25-1
j_gene: TRBJ2-1
abundance: NA
CDR3aa: CASSDPMRREQFF
CDR3nt: TGTGCCAGCAGTGATCCCATGAGGCGTGAGCAGTTCTTC

d_gene: NA
v_gene: TRBV5-1
j_gene: TRBJ2-2
abundance: few
CDR3aa: CASSLSTKEELFF
CDR3nt: TGCGCCAGCAGCTTGTCGACTAAGGAGGAGCTGTTTTTT

d_gene: NA
v_gene: TRBV4-2
j_gene: TRBJ1-4
abundance: many
CDR3aa: CASSQDSYSRSEKLFF
CDR3nt: TGTGCCAGCAGCCAAGATTCGTACTCACGGAGTGAAAAACTGTTTTTT

d_gene: TRBD1
v_gene: TRBV5-4
j_gene: TRBJ2-5
abundance: NA
CDR3aa: CASSSRDRVAGETQYF
CDR3nt: TGTGCCAGCAGCTCTCGGGACAGGGTAGCCGGAGAGACCCAGTACTTC

d_gene: TRBD2
v_gene: TRBV29-1
j_gene: TRBJ2-7
abundance: few
CDR3aa: CSAKKAGDYEQYF
CDR3nt: TGCAGCGCCAAAAAAGCGGGAGACTACGAGCAGTACTTC

d_gene: TRBD2
v_gene: TRBV24-1
j_gene: TRBJ2-1
abundance: few
CDR3aa: CATSGSSGSSEQFF
CDR3nt: TGTGCCACCAGTGGTTCGAGCGGGAGTAGTGAGCAGTTCTTC

d_gene: TRBD2
v_gene: TRBV6-2/TRBV6-3
j_gene: TRBJ2-2
abundance: NA
CDR3aa: CASSYLGRAPAGELFF
CDR3nt: TGTGCCAGCAGTTACCTCGGGAGGGCCCCAGCCGGGGAGCTGTTTTTT

d_gene: NA
v_gene: TRBV7-2
j_gene: TRBJ1-6
abundance: many
CDR3aa: CASRTVPSPLHF
CDR3nt: TGTGCCAGCCGGACAGTCCCCTCACCCCTCCACTTT

d_gene: NA
v_gene: TRBV5-1
j_gene: TRBJ2-5
abundance: NA
CDR3aa: CASSFIRGRETQYF
CDR3nt: TGCGCCAGCAGCTTTATCCGGGGACGCGAGACCCAGTACTTC

d_gene: NA
v_gene: TRBV4-3
j_gene: TRBJ2-3
abundance: many
CDR3aa: CASSQEGGGRRTDTQYF
CDR3nt: TGCGCCAGCAGCCAAGAAGGGGGAGGACGCCGCACAGATACGCAGTATTTT

d_gene: NA
v_gene: TRBV7-9
j_gene: TRBJ2-6
abundance: few
CDR3aa: CASSRDVRYAGANVLTF
CDR3nt: TGTGCCAGCAGCCGCGACGTCCGCTACGCTGGGGCCAACGTCCTGACTTTC

d_gene: NA
v_gene: TRBV6-1
j_gene: TRBJ2-5
abundance: NA
CDR3aa: CASSGAVTRETQYF
CDR3nt: TGTGCCAGCTCCGGGGCAGTGACGAGGGAGACCCAGTACTTC

d_gene: NA
v_gene: TRBV12-3/TRBV12-4
j_gene: TRBJ2-1
abundance: many
CDR3aa: CASSFTGGEQFF
CDR3nt: TGTGCCAGCAGTTTTACCGGGGGTGAGCAGTTCTTC

d_gene: TRBD2
v_gene: TRBV12-3/TRBV12-4
j_gene: TRBJ2-4
abundance: NA
CDR3aa: CASSLAWEGRQNIQYF
CDR3nt: TGTGCCAGCAGTTTAGCGTGGGAGGGGAGGCAAAACATTCAGTACTTC

d_gene: TRBD2
v_gene: TRBV12-3/TRBV12-4
j_gene: TRBJ2-1
abundance: few
CDR3aa: CASSQGLVVNPEQFF
CDR3nt: TGTGCCAGCAGCCAAGGACTAGTTGTGAATCCTGAGCAGTTCTTC

d_gene: NA
v_gene: TRBV25-1
j_gene: TRBJ2-1
abundance: few
CDR3aa: CASSDWTSSNEQFF
CDR3nt: TGTGCCAGCAGTGATTGGACTTCGAGCAATGAGCAGTTCTTC

d_gene: NA
v_gene: TRBV7-2
j_gene: TRBJ2-7
abundance: many
CDR3aa: CASSPELYSQQYF
CDR3nt: TGTGCCAGCAGCCCCGAACTGTATTCTCAGCAGTACTTC

d_gene: TRBD1
v_gene: TRBV14
j_gene: TRBJ1-3
abundance: many
CDR3aa: CASRVVTGESGNTIYF
CDR3nt: TGTGCCAGCAGAGTCGTCACAGGGGAGTCCGGAAACACCATATATTTT

d_gene: TRBD2
v_gene: TRBV11-2
j_gene: TRBJ2-3
abundance: NA
CDR3aa: CASSGGLAGGGDTQYF
CDR3nt: TGTGCCAGCAGCGGTGGACTAGCGGGAGGTGGAGATACGCAGTATTTT

d_gene: NA
v_gene: TRBV27
j_gene: TRBJ2-3
abundance: many
CDR3aa: CASSLPGTSTDTQYF
CDR3nt: TGTGCCAGCAGTTTACCCGGAACTAGCACAGATACGCAGTATTTT

d_gene: TRBD1
v_gene: TRBV6-1
j_gene: TRBJ2-1
abundance: few
CDR3aa: CASSDGTGRGRDEQFF
CDR3nt: TGTGCCAGCAGTGACGGGACAGGGAGGGGGCGGGATGAGCAGTTCTTC

d_gene: TRBD1
v_gene: TRBV12-3/TRBV12-4
j_gene: TRBJ1-6
abundance: NA
CDR3aa: CASSGGGDRGNSPLHF
CDR3nt: TGTGCCAGCAGTGGAGGGGGCGACAGGGGCAATTCACCCCTCCACTTT

d_gene: NA
v_gene: TRBV20-1
j_gene: TRBJ1-3
abundance: many
CDR3aa: CSAFQFSGNTIYF
CDR3nt: TGCAGTGCTTTTCAGTTCTCTGGAAACACCATATATTTT

d_gene: NA
v_gene: TRBV6-1
j_gene: TRBJ2-7
abundance: few
CDR3aa: CASSPQSLRGYEQYF
CDR3nt: TGTGCCAGCAGTCCTCAAAGCCTTCGTGGCTACGAGCAGTACTTC

d_gene: NA
v_gene: TRBV7-9
j_gene: TRBJ1-6
abundance: few
CDR3aa: CASSPRINSPLHF
CDR3nt: TGTGCCAGCAGCCCCCGGATTAATTCACCCCTCCACTTT

d_gene: NA
v_gene: TRBV7-2
j_gene: TRBJ2-3
abundance: many
CDR3aa: CASSRSRGGTDTQYF
CDR3nt: TGTGCCAGCAGCCGGAGTCGCGGGGGCACAGATACGCAGTATTTT

d_gene: TRBD2
v_gene: TRBV5-1
j_gene: TRBJ2-1
abundance: many
CDR3aa: CASSSTSGKGNEQFF
CDR3nt: TGCGCCAGCAGCTCCACTAGCGGGAAGGGGAATGAGCAGTTCTTC

d_gene: NA
v_gene: TRBV20-1
j_gene: TRBJ2-3
abundance: few
CDR3aa: CSWGTDTQYF
CDR3nt: TGCAGTTGGGGCACAGATACGCAGTATTTT

d_gene: NA
v_gene: TRBV5-1
j_gene: TRBJ2-5
abundance: many
CDR3aa: CASTTGTIAQETQYF
CDR3nt: TGCGCCAGCACCACGGGGACCATCGCACAAGAGACCCAGTACTTC

d_gene: TRBD2
v_gene: TRBV20-1
j_gene: TRBJ2-5
abundance: few
CDR3aa: CSANGLAGPETQYF
CDR3nt: TGCAGTGCTAACGGACTAGCGGGACCAGAGACCCAGTACTTC

d_gene: NA
v_gene: TRBV10-3
j_gene: TRBJ1-1
abundance: NA
CDR3aa: CAISESQALNTEAFF
CDR3nt: TGTGCCATCAGTGAGTCGCAGGCGCTGAACACTGAAGCTTTCTTT

d_gene: TRBD2
v_gene: TRBV20-1
j_gene: TRBJ2-1
abundance: many
CDR3aa: CSAGPSGGYNEQFF
CDR3nt: TGCAGTGCTGGCCCTAGCGGGGGGTACAATGAGCAGTTCTTC

d_gene: TRBD1
v_gene: TRBV4-3
j_gene: TRBJ1-3
abundance: many
CDR3aa: CASSSGGGLNTIYF
CDR3nt: TGCGCCAGCAGCTCTGGAGGGGGCTTAAACACCATATATTTT

d_gene: NA
v_gene: TRBV5-1
j_gene: TRBJ2-1
abundance: many
CDR3aa: CASSLAVGSYNEQFF
CDR3nt: TGCGCCAGCAGCTTAGCGGTCGGCTCCTACAATGAGCAGTTCTTC

d_gene: NA
v_gene: TRBV7-2
j_gene: TRBJ1-5
abundance: many
CDR3aa: CASSLIQTQPQHF
CDR3nt: TGTGCCAGCAGCTTAATTCAGACTCAGCCCCAGCATTTT

d_gene: NA
v_gene: TRBV28
j_gene: TRBJ2-2
abundance: many
CDR3aa: CASTPPLGTGELFF
CDR3nt: TGTGCCAGCACCCCCCCCTTGGGCACCGGGGAGCTGTTTTTT

d_gene: NA
v_gene: TRBV20-1
j_gene: TRBJ2-3
abundance: many
CDR3aa: CSARLLSRGTDTQYF
CDR3nt: TGCAGTGCTAGACTCCTCTCGCGGGGCACAGATACGCAGTATTTT

d_gene: NA
v_gene: TRBV6-5
j_gene: TRBJ2-2
abundance: many
CDR3aa: CASSLSSPSVSNTGELFF
CDR3nt: TGTGCCAGCAGTTTATCCTCCCCTAGCGTATCGAACACCGGGGAGCTGTTTTTT

d_gene: NA
v_gene: TRBV27
j_gene: TRBJ2-3
abundance: NA
CDR3aa: CASSSSRVSTDTQYF
CDR3nt: TGTGCCAGCAGTTCCTCCCGGGTGAGCACAGATACGCAGTATTTT

d_gene: TRBD2
v_gene: TRBV20-1
j_gene: TRBJ2-3
abundance: few
CDR3aa: CSALLAGSADTQYF
CDR3nt: TGCAGTGCTTTGCTAGCGGGATCGGCAGATACGCAGTATTTT

d_gene: NA
v_gene: TRBV12-3/TRBV12-4
j_gene: TRBJ2-7
abundance: many
CDR3aa: CASTGGTVHEQYF
CDR3nt: TGTGCCAGTACGGGGGGGACAGTCCACGAGCAGTACTTC

d_gene: NA
v_gene: TRBV25-1
j_gene: TRBJ2-5
abundance: few
CDR3aa: CASSTRETQYF
CDR3nt: TGTGCCAGCAGCACTAGGGAGACCCAGTACTTC

d_gene: NA
v_gene: TRBV7-7
j_gene: TRBJ2-5
abundance: NA
CDR3aa: CASSFSGRGQTQYF
CDR3nt: TGTGCCAGCAGCTTCTCAGGGCGGGGTCAGACCCAGTACTTC

d_gene: NA
v_gene: TRBV7-9
j_gene: TRBJ2-1
abundance: many
CDR3aa: CASTKGGSYNEQFF
CDR3nt: TGTGCCAGCACCAAGGGGGGCTCCTACAATGAGCAGTTCTTC

d_gene: NA
v_gene: TRBV19
j_gene: TRBJ2-1
abundance: few
CDR3aa: CASSIDRNEQFF
CDR3nt: TGTGCCAGTAGTATAGACCGCAATGAGCAGTTCTTC

d_gene: TRBD1
v_gene: TRBV20-1
j_gene: TRBJ2-5
abundance: few
CDR3aa: CSASSRGRGETQYF
CDR3nt: TGCAGTGCTAGTAGCAGGGGGCGAGGGGAGACCCAGTACTTC

d_gene: NA
v_gene: TRBV20-1
j_gene: TRBJ2-7
abundance: NA
CDR3aa: CSAPGDGAYEQYF
CDR3nt: TGCAGTGCTCCCGGGGACGGAGCCTACGAGCAGTACTTC

d_gene: TRBD2
v_gene: TRBV29-1
j_gene: TRBJ2-5
abundance: many
CDR3aa: CSVEISGFRLAGGLETQYF
CDR3nt: TGCAGCGTTGAAATTTCAGGGTTTCGACTAGCGGGAGGGCTGGAGACCCAGTACTTC

d_gene: NA
v_gene: TRBV7-9
j_gene: TRBJ2-7
abundance: many
CDR3aa: CASSSVGYEQYF
CDR3nt: TGTGCCAGCAGCTCCGTGGGTTACGAGCAGTACTTC

d_gene: TRBD1
v_gene: TRBV28
j_gene: TRBJ1-2
abundance: many
CDR3aa: CASSRPGQGSYGYTF
CDR3nt: TGTGCCAGCAGTCGACCGGGACAGGGGAGCTATGGCTACACCTTC

d_gene: NA
v_gene: TRBV5-1
j_gene: TRBJ1-6
abundance: many
CDR3aa: CASSSVEGRYSPLHF
CDR3nt: TGCGCCAGCAGCTCAGTAGAGGGCCGATATTCACCCCTCCACTTT

d_gene: NA
v_gene: TRBV10-3
j_gene: TRBJ2-7
abundance: many
CDR3aa: CATKSVVGVSSYEQYF
CDR3nt: TGTGCCACCAAATCCGTGGTGGGGGTTTCTTCCTACGAGCAGTACTTC

d_gene: TRBD1
v_gene: TRBV9
j_gene: TRBJ1-2
abundance: NA
CDR3aa: CASSEQTGGELYGYTF
CDR3nt: TGTGCCAGCAGCGAACAGACAGGGGGCGAGCTCTATGGCTACACCTTC

d_gene: NA
v_gene: TRBV7-8
j_gene: TRBJ1-5
abundance: few
CDR3aa: CASSLVPGRINQPQHF
CDR3nt: TGTGCCAGCAGCTTAGTCCCGGGACGGATCAATCAGCCCCAGCATTTT

d_gene: TRBD1
v_gene: TRBV20-1
j_gene: TRBJ2-6
abundance: NA
CDR3aa: CSATHPGQGGPGANVLTF
CDR3nt: TGCAGTGCCACCCACCCGGGACAGGGTGGACCTGGGGCCAACGTCCTGACTTTC